This record covers a single TCR beta chain. V lost 7 bases and J lost 3; bases outside the gene matches: 8. The CDR3 extends over 13 amino acids. In germline, CDR1 is SQVTM, CDR2 ANQGSEA. These data come from a study of OX40 agonist ivuxolimab in advanced cancers. About the research overall: The study enrolled dose-escalation patients with hepatocellular carcinoma, melanoma, renal cell or head and neck cancer. Prior checkpoint blockade (anti-PD-1, anti-PD-L1 or anti-CTLA-4) was permitted; 35% to 50% had it.

Systemic immunosuppression or a history of autoimmune disease excluded patients. Cycle 7 day 1, cycle 4 day 1, and baseline were the timepoints at which blood was sampled. The method was immunoSEQ multiplex PCR; TCRdb's version includes in-frame clones alone and lacks a portion of them. The repertoire consists of under 90,000 clones, with around 83% occurring once and the leading ten covering 0.99%. The rearrangement uses TRBV29-1 and TRBJ2-5; 7 bases line up with TRBD1. The source material was CD4+ or CD8+ T cells sorted from blood, sampled in a trial of the OX40 agonist ivuxolimab. The sequence was collected from an adult with an advanced solid tumor such as melanoma, head and neck, liver or kidney cancer. The CDR3 DNA is TGCAGCGCCAAAACAGGGGCAGAAGAGACCCAGTACTTC. It codes for CSAKTGAEETQYF.